This T cell receptor beta chain was captured by sequencing in a study of beta chain features in type 1 diabetes. Findings of the study overall: Any HLA effect on TCRB rearrangement was left unresolved by small sub-analyses. Shorter TCRB CDR3s, moderately but significantly so, were found in Type 1 diabetes patients in all four CD4+ subsets. Insertion counts at VDJ junctions were lower in type 1 diabetes patients, who also showed more deletions there. A cDNA-based sequencing approach could over-represent cells with high TCR expression.

This clone was detected only a few times. What it recognizes is unknown. Every bit of the isolated RNA underwent reverse transcription, so sequencing read expressed TCRB transcripts. Profiling relied on immunoSEQ multiplex PCR, and the TCRdb table lists in-frame clones only, not all of them. Of some 240,000 clones listed, 16% are singletons. Trimming removed 4 bases from V and 10 bases from J; junction bases left unmatched: 8. Germline V gene sequence: CDR1 MNHEY, CDR2 SMNVEV (reference sequence). The CDR3 runs 15 residues. Sorting based on CD45RO/CCR7/CD25/CD127/CD95/CD27 separated CD4+ naive, central memory, regulatory and stem cell-like memory cells.

The V gene is TRBV27, the J gene TRBJ2-1; 12 bases line up with TRBD1. The material sequenced was naive CD4+ T cells from blood. The TCR originated in a man aged 25-45 years with type 1 diabetes. The DNA of the CDR3 is TGTGCCAGCAGTTCCGGGACAGGGGGCTTGGGAGAGCAGTTCTTC. Its translation is CASSSGTGGLGEQFF.